The table lists the clone carrying this T cell receptor beta chain with a few counts. The data were taken from a study of PD-L1 blockade in urothelial cancer. Germline lookup yields CDR1 SGHAT and CDR2 FQNNGV. This CDR3 contains 11 residues. The ends were cut back, 5 bases at V and 6 bases at J, with 5 bases in the middle. Profiling relied on immunoSEQ multiplex PCR, and the TCRdb table lists in-frame clones only, not all of them. The repertoire consists of 38,000 or so clones, with around 83% occurring once and the leading ten covering about 16%. V usage is TRBV11-2 and J usage is TRBJ2-1, with D unclear. The source of this sequence is a man between 60 and 70 years old with urothelial cancer. The source was PBMCs, collected around atezolizumab (anti-PD-L1) treatment. The CDR3 protein is CASSHPNEQFF. CDR3 in DNA: TGTGCCAGCAGCCATCCCAATGAGCAGTTCTTC.